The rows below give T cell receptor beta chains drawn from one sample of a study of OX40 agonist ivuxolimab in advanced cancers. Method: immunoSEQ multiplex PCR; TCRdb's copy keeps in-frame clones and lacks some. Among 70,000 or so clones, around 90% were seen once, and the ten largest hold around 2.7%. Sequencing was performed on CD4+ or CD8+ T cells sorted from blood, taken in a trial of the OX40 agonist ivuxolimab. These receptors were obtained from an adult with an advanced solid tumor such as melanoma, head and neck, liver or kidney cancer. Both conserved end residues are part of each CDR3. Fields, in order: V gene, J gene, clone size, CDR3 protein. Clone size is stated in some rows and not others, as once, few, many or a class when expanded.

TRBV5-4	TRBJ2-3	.	CASSLGQGVVDTQYF
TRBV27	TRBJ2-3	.	CASSFTGATDTQYF
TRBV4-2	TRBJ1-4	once	CASSRMTQGAGEKLFF
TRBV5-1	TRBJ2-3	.	CASSPAGKTDTQYF
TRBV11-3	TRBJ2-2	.	CASSPAGTGGFRELFF
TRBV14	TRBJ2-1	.	CASSQDLNPPRNEQFF
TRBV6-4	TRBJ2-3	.	CASRARGRGTDTQYF
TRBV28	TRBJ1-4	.	CASSLSGGGEKLFF
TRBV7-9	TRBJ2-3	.	CASSLGSTGTDTQYF
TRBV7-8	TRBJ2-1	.	CASRPGTYNEQFF
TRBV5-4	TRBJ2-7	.	CASSLERGQGYEQYF
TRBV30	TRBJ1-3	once	CAWERVSGNTIYF
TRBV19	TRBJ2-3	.	CASSPSGTRDTQYF
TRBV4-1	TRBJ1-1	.	CASSQDRGRGTEAFF
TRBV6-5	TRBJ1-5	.	CASSAQGIGNQPQHF
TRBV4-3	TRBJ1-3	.	CASSQDNRGGSTIHF
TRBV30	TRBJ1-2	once	CAWGRGVGGYTF
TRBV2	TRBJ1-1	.	CASARGTANTEAFF
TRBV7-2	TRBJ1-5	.	CASSTDRVGQPQHF
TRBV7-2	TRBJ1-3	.	CASSLHRSSGNTIYF
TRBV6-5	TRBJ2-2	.	CASSSDGRINTGELFF
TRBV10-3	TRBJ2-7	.	CAISEFLAGAYEQYF
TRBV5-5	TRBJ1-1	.	CASSVQGGHTEAFF
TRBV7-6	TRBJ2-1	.	CASSLAFGDEQFF
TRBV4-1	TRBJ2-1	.	CASSQDINTSYNEQFF
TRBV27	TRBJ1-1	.	CASSPDRAGTEAFF
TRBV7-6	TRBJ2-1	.	CASSKGTGAYNEQFF
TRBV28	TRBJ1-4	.	CASSLRTNEKLFF
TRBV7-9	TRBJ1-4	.	CASSPSGILEKLFF
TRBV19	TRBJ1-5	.	CASSIQRLLNQPQHF
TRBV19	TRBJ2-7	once	CASYVGTSGCPPYEQYF
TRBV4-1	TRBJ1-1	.	CASSLLQGVGARGEAFF
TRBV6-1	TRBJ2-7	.	CASSEAQGKQYF
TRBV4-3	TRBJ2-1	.	CASSQSGAGNNEQFF
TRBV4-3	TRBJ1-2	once	CASSPGTAYGYTF
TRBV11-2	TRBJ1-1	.	CASSPKTGNTEAFF
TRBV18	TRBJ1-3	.	CASSPTDSSGNTIYF
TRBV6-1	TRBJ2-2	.	CASTSGTANTGELFF
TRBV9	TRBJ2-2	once	CASRDPNTGELFF
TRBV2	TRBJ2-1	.	CASSIAGTYNEQFF
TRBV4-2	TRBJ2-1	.	CASSQEGLAIAYNEQFF
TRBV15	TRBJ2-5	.	CATSRDRGGETQYF
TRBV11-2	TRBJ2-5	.	CASRPTRGETQYF